Below are 10 T cell receptor beta chains sequenced from a single sample in a study of blood T cell repertoires in COVID-19. TCRdb's table, derived via immunoSEQ multiplex PCR, lists solely in-frame clones and lacks some. The sample records 350,000 to 400,000 clones, just over 90% being singletons. The sequenced sample was PBMCs or T cells enriched from blood (not recorded which). The origin of the receptors is a woman between 40 and 50 years old who had been exposed to COVID-19.

The chain combines TRBV19 with TRBJ2-1; 9 bases line up with TRBD2. The V segment lost 2 bases and the J segment 0 bases; nucleotides outside the gene matches: 5. Germline lookup yields CDR1 LNHDA and CDR2 SQIVND (reference sequence). CDR3 length: 17 amino acids. For the CDR3, the DNA is TGTGCCAGTAGTATATTAGCGGGGGATAGCTCCTACAATGAGCAGTTCTTC. Protein sequence: CASSILAGDSSYNEQFF.

This chain links TRBV30 with TRBJ1-1; the match to TRBD1 covers 7 bases. The CDR3 sequence is 14 residues long. V gave up 3 bases and J gave up 0 bases; unmatched junction bases: 4. CDR1 is GTSNPN and CDR2 is SVGIG in the germline V gene (reference sequence). CDR3 sequence reads: CAWRGQFMNTEAFF. CDR3 DNA sequence: TGTGCCTGGAGGGGACAGTTCATGAACACTGAAGCTTTCTTT.

This sequence joins TRBV5-4 and TRBJ1-1; D is unresolved. V lost 0 bases and J 1 base, leaving 19 bases between the germline ends. The germline V gene has CDR1 SGHNT and CDR2 YYREEE (reference sequence). The CDR3 is 18 residues long. The CDR3 reads CASSLAISPTRENTEAFF. The CDR3 coding sequence is TGTGCCAGCAGCTTGGCCATCTCACCGACACGAGAGAACACTGAAGCTTTCTTT.

This chain uses TRBV5-8 with TRBJ1-4, with TRBD1 matching over 7 bases. Germline V gene data show CDR1 as SGHTS and CDR2 as YDEGEE. CDR3 size: 16 residues. V trimming: 4 bases; J trimming: 0 bases; junction bases outside the gene matches: 6. Written as DNA, the CDR3 is TGTGCCAGCAGCCCACGGGACAGCGCAACTAATGAAAAACTGTTTTTT. This sequence encodes CASSPRDSATNEKLFF.

The gene calls are TRBV2 and TRBJ1-1; D call uncertain. The CDR3 runs 13 residues. With 6 bases removed from V and 2 bases from J, the gap between germline ends came to 10 bases. The germline V gene has CDR1 SNHLY and CDR2 FYNNEI. The CDR3 protein is CASRYAVNTEAFF. CDR3 DNA: TGTGCCAGCAGGTACGCAGTTAACACTGAAGCTTTCTTT.

The DNA of the CDR3 is TGTGCCAGCAGCCAACAGGGGGCGAGTGAGACCCAGTACTTC. Protein product: CASSQQGASETQYF. The rearrangement uses TRBV6-5 and TRBJ2-5, with TRBD1 matching 9 bases. This CDR3 is 14 amino acids long. V shed 6 bases, J shed 5 bases, and the junction held 7 bases outside the gene matches. Germline V CDR1 and CDR2: MNHEY, SVGAGI.

The gene calls are TRBV3-1 (or the pseudogene TRBV3-2) and TRBJ1-2; TRBD1 might be the D (6 bases). Per the germline V gene, CDR1 is LGHDT and CDR2 is YNNKEL (reference sequence). The CDR3 length is 15 residues. V lost 1 base, J lost 1 base, and 10 bases lay in between. The CDR3 DNA is TGTGCCAGCAGCCAAGTCTCACAGGGTAACTATGGCTACACCTTC. Translated, it gives CASSQVSQGNYGYTF.

The chain carries TRBV30 and TRBJ2-7, with TRBD2 identical over 12 bases. This CDR3 has 22 residues. The trim removed 3 bases at V and 0 bases at J, leaving 24 bases unmatched. CDR1 and CDR2 from the germline V gene are GTSNPN and SVGIG (reference sequence). This CDR3 reads CAWRRGGVPATSGSRSSYEQYF. The CDR3, as DNA: TGTGCCTGGAGAAGGGGGGGCGTTCCGGCGACTAGCGGGAGTCGAAGCTCCTACGAGCAGTACTTC.

The chain carries TRBV4-3 and TRBJ2-1; 9 bases agree with TRBD2. The CDR3 consists of 16 residues. Per the germline V gene, CDR1 is LGHNA and CDR2 is YSLEER. The junction had 8 bases not matched to a gene; V was cut back by 0 bases and J by 8 bases. This CDR3 is CASSQEGAGGPHEQFF. DNA for the CDR3: TGCGCCAGCAGCCAAGAGGGGGCGGGAGGGCCCCATGAGCAGTTCTTC.

This chain joins TRBV9 and TRBJ2-3; 7 bases fit TRBD1. V was pared by 4 bases and J by 2 bases, with 7 bases of the junction left unmatched. The CDR3 has 15 residues. The germline gives CDR1 SGDLS, CDR2 YYNGEE. The CDR3 DNA reads as TGTGCCAGCAGCCGAATGGGACAGAACACAGATACGCAGTATTTT. Translation: CASSRMGQNTDTQYF.